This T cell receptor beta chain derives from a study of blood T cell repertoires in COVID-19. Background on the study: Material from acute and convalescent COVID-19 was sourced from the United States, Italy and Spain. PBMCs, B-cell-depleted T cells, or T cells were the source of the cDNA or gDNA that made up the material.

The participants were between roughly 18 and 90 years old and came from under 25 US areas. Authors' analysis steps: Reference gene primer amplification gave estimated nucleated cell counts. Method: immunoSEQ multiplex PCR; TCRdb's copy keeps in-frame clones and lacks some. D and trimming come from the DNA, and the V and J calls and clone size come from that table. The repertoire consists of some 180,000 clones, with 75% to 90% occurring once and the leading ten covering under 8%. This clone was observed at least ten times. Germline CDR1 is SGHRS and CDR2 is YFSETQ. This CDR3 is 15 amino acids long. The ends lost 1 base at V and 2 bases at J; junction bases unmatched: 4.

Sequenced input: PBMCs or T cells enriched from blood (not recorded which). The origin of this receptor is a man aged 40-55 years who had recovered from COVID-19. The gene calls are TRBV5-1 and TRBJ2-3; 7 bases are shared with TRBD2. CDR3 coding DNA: TGCGCCAGCAGCTTGACCGGGGGGATCACAGATACGCAGTATTTT. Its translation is CASSLTGGITDTQYF.